The 9 T cell receptor beta chains reported below all come from one sample, sequenced in a study of post-analysis software for immune sequencing data. Their antigens are not known. cDNA libraries of TCR beta carried unique molecular identifiers. Each CDR3 protein is one row after TCRdb ran MiXCR on the PCR reads. Among 600,000 to 700,000 distinct CDR3 sequences listed, roughly three fifths were seen once. Overall study results and limits: Patients carried roughly five TRBV segments more frequently than controls did, and TRBV5-6, TRBV5-1 and TRBV20-1 were among them.

Specimen: blood. All receptors come from a girl under 10 years old with multiple sclerosis.

This clonotype was observed a handful of times. This chain connects TRBV7-2 to TRBJ1-1, with D unresolved. V lost 4 bases and J lost 3, with 12 bases in between. Per the germline V gene, CDR1 is SGHTA and CDR2 is FQGNSA. This CDR3 spans 14 amino acids. Written as DNA, the CDR3 is TGTGCCAGCAGCTCCCTGGGGAGGGACACTGAAGCTTTCTTT. As protein: CASSSLGRDTEAFF.

The genes are TRBV5-1 and TRBJ2-7; 7 bases map to TRBD1. The J call may be in error: the DNA end matches TRBJ2-4 better. CDR3 length equals 15 residues. Germline CDR1 SGHRS, CDR2 YFSETQ. CDR3 DNA: TGCGCCAGCAGCTGGTATGACAGGGACCAAAACATTCAGTACTTC. Amino acids: CASSWYDRDQNIQYF.

The V gene is TRBV11-1, the J gene TRBJ2-3; D is tentatively TRBD1 or TRBD2 (5 bases each). V lost 5 bases to trimming and J lost 3 bases, with 18 bases between them. The CDR3 has 16 residues. The germline V gene encodes CDR1 SGHAT and CDR2 FQDESV (reference sequence). Here the CDR3 reads CASSRGPGKATDTQYF. The CDR3 DNA is TGTGCCAGCAGCAGGGGACCGGGGAAGGCTACAGATACGCAGTATTTT.

This clonotype showed up just once. An end of the junction does not agree with germline; a read error may underlie this. The chain links TRBV4-3 to TRBJ1-1; weak D call: TRBD1 (6 bases). This CDR3 has 14 residues. Germline CDR1 reads LGHNA; CDR2 reads YSLEER. CDR3 protein: CASSQDPGAPEAFF. Here the CDR3 DNA reads TGCGCCAGCAGCCAAGATCCAGGGGCTCCTGAAGCGTTCTTT.

This clonotype has just a few counts. The chain uses TRBV18 and TRBJ2-6; 10 bases agree with TRBD2. The CDR3 sequence is 19 residues long. The germline V gene encodes CDR1 KGHSH and CDR2 LQKENI. J gave up 3 bases and V 1 base, and 9 bases lay outside the gene matches. The CDR3 loop is CASSPRASGSSYGANVLTF. For the CDR3, the DNA is TGTGCCAGCTCACCACGAGCTAGCGGGAGTTCGTATGGGGCCAACGTCCTGACTTTC. Full variable domain (missing parts from reference TRBV18 and TRBJ2-6): NAGVMQNPRHLVRRRGQEARLRCSPMKGHSHVYWYRQLPEEGLKFMVYLQKENIIDESGMPKERFSAEFPKEGPSILRIQQVVRGDSAAYFCASSPRASGSSYGANVLTFGAGSRLTVL.

The chain uses TRBV29-1 and TRBJ1-4; 8 nucleotides align to TRBD1. The ends lost 2 bases at V and 6 bases at J; junction bases unmatched: 11. The length of the CDR3 is 16 residues. Germline loops: CDR1 SQVTM, CDR2 ANQGSEA. CDR3 region: CSVEPRGQGDDEKLFF. The CDR3, as DNA: TGCAGCGTTGAACCCCGCGGACAGGGTGATGATGAAAAACTGTTTTTT.

CDR3 sequence: CASSLAGGRTDTQYF. CDR3 in DNA: TGTGCCAGCAGCTTAGCGGGAGGACGCACAGATACGCAGTATTTT. The chain combines TRBV7-6 with TRBJ2-3; perhaps TRBD2 as D (6 bases). Germline V gives CDR1 SGHVS, CDR2 FNYEAQ. Between the trimmed V and J ends, which lost 0 bases and 1 base, there was a span of 8 bases. The CDR3 consists of 15 residues.

The chain uses TRBV29-1 and TRBJ1-2; 7 bases map to TRBD1. V lost 2 bases and J lost 6; bases outside the gene matches: 9. CDR1 and CDR2 from the germline V gene are SQVTM and ANQGSEA. CDR3 length: 14 amino acids. In nucleotides, the CDR3 is TGCAGCGTTGAACCCGGGACAGTCTGGAATGGCTACACCTTC. It codes for CSVEPGTVWNGYTF.

This chain connects TRBV25-1 to TRBJ1-2; 9 bases line up with TRBD1. Germline V gene lookup returns CDR1 MGHDK and CDR2 SYGVNS. The CDR3 has 15 amino acids. Germline trimming cut 1 base from V and 7 bases from J; bases unmatched to any gene: 7. For the CDR3, the DNA is TGTGCCAGCAGTGAATTCCTCGGGACAGGGTTTGGCTACACCTTC. As protein: CASSEFLGTGFGYTF.